One sample yielded the 11 T cell receptor beta chains listed below, sequenced in a study of identical twins. One entry per CDR3 protein, called by TCRdb with MiXCR from the 5' RACE reads. Seen here are about 700,000 distinct CDR3 sequences, 6.1% observed once, and the top ten hold 1.5% to 2%. The sequenced sample was naive T cells sorted from blood. These TCRs come from a man aged 18 to 29 in good health.

This clonotype showed up many times. The V call is TRBV20-1, the J call TRBJ2-4; the match to TRBD2 covers 7 bases. Germline V CDR1 and CDR2: DFQATT, SNEGSKA (reference sequence). V shed 3 bases, J shed 3 bases, and the junction held 2 bases outside the gene matches. This CDR3 has 13 residues. This CDR3 is CSARPSGKNIQYF. In DNA, the CDR3 is TGCAGTGCTAGGCCTAGCGGCAAAAACATTCAGTACTTC.

The chain joins TRBV6-5 to TRBJ1-2; D uncertain. CDR3 size: 14 residues. V gave up 0 bases and J gave up 5 bases, with 10 bases separating them. Looked up from germline, CDR1 is MNHEY and CDR2 is SVGAGI. The CDR3 DNA sequence: TGTGCCAGCAGTTACTCGAGCCGGGAATATGGCTACACCTTC. This codes for CASSYSSREYGYTF.

The chain is built from TRBV11-2 and TRBJ2-7, with 16 bases aligning to TRBD2. The CDR3 is made up of 18 amino acids. With 5 bases clipped from V and 4 bases from J, the junction kept 11 bases outside the gene matches. Looked up from germline, CDR1 is SGHAT and CDR2 is FQNNGV. DNA for the CDR3: TGTGCCAGCAGCAGAAGAGCCGGGACTAGCGGGAGGGGGTACGAGCAGTACTTC. Its protein product is CASSRRAGTSGRGYEQYF.

This clonotype was counted a few times. J is TRBJ1-2 and V is TRBV6-6; tentatively, D is TRBD1 (5 bases). V shed 6 bases and J shed 4 bases, with 12 bases lying between them. This CDR3 is built from 13 residues. Germline V gives CDR1 MNHNY, CDR2 SVGAGI (reference sequence). The CDR3 DNA reads as TGTGCCAGCAGCCCCGGACACATCTATGGCTACACCTTC. Its translation: CASSPGHIYGYTF.

This clonotype was recorded many times. V usage is TRBV21-1 and J usage is TRBJ2-5; no check of the table's D call, TRBD1, against the DNA was made. TRBV21-1 is a listed pseudogene. CDR3 length: 15 residues. CDR3 DNA sequence: TGTGCCAGCACCCCACAAAGACAGGGGAGAGAGACCCAGTACTTC. Translated, it gives CASTPQRQGRETQYF.

This clonotype was seen ten or more times. The chain couples TRBV5-1 to TRBJ1-6; D is unresolved. V shed 4 bases and J shed 7 bases, with 15 bases lying between them. CDR1 SGHRS and CDR2 YFSETQ come from the germline V gene. The CDR3 loop spans 15 amino acids. The CDR3 protein is CASSRGDQANSPLHF. The DNA for the CDR3 is TGCGCCAGCAGCCGCGGCGACCAAGCAAATTCACCCCTCCACTTT.

V and J are TRBV9 and TRBJ1-6, with a weak D call TRBD1 (5 bases). The CDR3 has 13 residues. The V end lost 8 bases, the J end lost 7 bases, and 13 bases lay between the germline ends. In germline, CDR1 is SGDLS, CDR2 YYNGEE. The CDR3 spells CASTWRQNSPLHF. CDR3 in DNA: TGTGCCAGTACCTGGCGACAGAATTCACCCCTCCACTTT. The entire variable domain, with the rest obtained from reference TRBV9 and TRBJ1-6, is as follows: DSGVTQTPKHLITATGQRVTLRCSPRSGDLSVYWYQQSLDQGLQFLIQYYNGEERAKGNILERFSAQQFPDLHSELNLSSLELGDSALYFCASTWRQNSPLHFGNGTRLTVT.

This sequence joins TRBV7-8 and TRBJ1-2; 9 bases map to TRBD1. CDR3 length: 14 residues. CDR1 and CDR2 (germline): SGHVS, FQNEAQ. The V segment lost 7 bases and the J segment 7 bases; nucleotides outside the gene matches: 10. The CDR3 DNA follows: TGTGCCAGCATCAAGGACAGGGGCTTCGGTGGCTACACCTTC. Protein product: CASIKDRGFGGYTF.

This clonotype was recorded many times. This chain uses TRBV12-3 or TRBV12-4 with TRBJ2-3; TRBD2 matches at 8 bases. The CDR3 contains 15 residues. V gave up 3 bases and J gave up 1 base; unmatched junction bases: 3. The CDR3 protein is CASSFTSGGTDTQYF. The DNA for the CDR3 is TGTGCCAGCAGTTTCACTAGCGGAGGCACAGATACGCAGTATTTT.

The table lists this clonotype with a count of one. A read error is possible here, since a much larger clone lies one base away. The chain carries TRBV5-1 and TRBJ2-7; D is perhaps TRBD1 (6 bases). V lost 0 bases and J 4 bases, leaving 11 bases between the germline ends. Germline lookup yields CDR1 SGHRS and CDR2 YFSETQ. The CDR3 loop spans 14 amino acids. The chain's CDR3 is CASSLGDTGYEQYF. DNA for the CDR3: TGCGCCAGCAGCTTGGGGGATACAGGGTACGAGCAGTACTTC. Drawing the rest from reference TRBV5-1 and TRBJ2-7, the complete variable domain is KAGVTQTPRYLIKTRGQQVTLSCSPISGHRSVSWYQQTPGQGLQFLFEYFSETQRNKGNFPGRFSGRQFSNSRSEMNVSTLELGDSALYLCASSLGDTGYEQYFGPGTRLTVT.

Many counts were recorded for this clonotype. CDR3 nucleotide sequence: TGTGCCACCAGCAGACAAACACGTCAGAATGAAAAACTGTTTTTT. Protein: CATSRQTRQNEKLFF. The gene calls are TRBV15 and TRBJ1-4; D is unclear. In germline, CDR1 is LNHNV, CDR2 YYDKDF (reference sequence). This CDR3 comprises 15 residues. V was trimmed by 2 bases and J by 5 bases, leaving 12 bases between them.